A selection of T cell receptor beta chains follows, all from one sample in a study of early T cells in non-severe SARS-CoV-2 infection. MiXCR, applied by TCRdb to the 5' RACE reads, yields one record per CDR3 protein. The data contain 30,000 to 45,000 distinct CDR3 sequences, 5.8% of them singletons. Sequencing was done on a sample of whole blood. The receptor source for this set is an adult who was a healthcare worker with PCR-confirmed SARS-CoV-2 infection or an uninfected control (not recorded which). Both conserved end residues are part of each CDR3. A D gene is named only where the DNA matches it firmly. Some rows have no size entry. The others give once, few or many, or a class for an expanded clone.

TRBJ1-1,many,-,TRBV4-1,CASSQDGLNTEAFF,TGCGCCAGCAGCCAAGATGGATTGAACACTGAAGCTTTCTTT
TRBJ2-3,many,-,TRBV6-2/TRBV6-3,CASSYRGALTDTQYF,TGTGCCAGCAGTTACCGAGGGGCCCTCACAGATACGCAGTATTTT
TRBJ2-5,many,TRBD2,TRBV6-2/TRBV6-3,CASSRQPGLAGEQETQYF,TGTGCCAGCAGCCGCCAGCCGGGACTAGCGGGAGAACAAGAGACCCAGTACTTC
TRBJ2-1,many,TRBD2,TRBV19,CASKSSGLGEQFF,TGTGCCAGTAAGAGTAGCGGGTTAGGTGAGCAGTTCTTC
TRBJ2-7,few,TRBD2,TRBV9,CASSVAGRVVDEQYF,TGTGCCAGCAGCGTAGCGGGGAGGGTGGTCGACGAGCAGTACTTC
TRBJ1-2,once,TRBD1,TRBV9,CASSPRTGVEGEYGYTF,TGTGCCAGCAGCCCCCGGACAGGAGTGGAGGGAGAATATGGCTACACCTTC
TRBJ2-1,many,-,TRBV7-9,CASTLFGPGGPESYNEQFF,-
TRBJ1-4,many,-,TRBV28,CASTPDEKLFF,TGTGCCAGCACCCCAGACGAAAAACTGTTTTTT
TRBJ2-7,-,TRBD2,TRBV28,CASSSPGLVSYEQYF,TGTGCCAGCAGTTCTCCGGGACTAGTCTCCTACGAGCAGTACTTC
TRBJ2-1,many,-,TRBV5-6,CASSLGRNNEQFF,TGTGCCAGCAGTTTGGGTCGGAACAATGAGCAGTTCTTC
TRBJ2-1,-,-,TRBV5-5,CASSFSPVNEQFF,TGTGCCAGCAGCTTCTCTCCGGTCAATGAGCAGTTCTTC
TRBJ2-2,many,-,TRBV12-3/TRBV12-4,CASTPTGSNTGELFF,TGTGCCAGCACCCCGACAGGAAGTAACACCGGGGAGCTGTTTTTT
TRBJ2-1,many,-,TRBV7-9,CASSLASGRKNEQFF,TGTGCCAGCAGCTTAGCGAGTGGCAGAAAGAATGAGCAGTTCTTC
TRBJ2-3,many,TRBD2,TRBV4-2,CASSPQPTSGGLTDTQYF,TGTGCCAGCAGCCCCCAACCCACTAGCGGGGGGCTCACAGATACGCAGTATTTT
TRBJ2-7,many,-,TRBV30,CAWSTQGKSYEQYF,TGTGCCTGGAGTACCCAGGGAAAGTCCTACGAGCAGTACTTC
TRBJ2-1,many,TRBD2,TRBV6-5,CASSYSYGGGFYNEQFF,TGTGCCAGCAGTTACTCGTATGGGGGGGGATTTTACAATGAGCAGTTCTTC
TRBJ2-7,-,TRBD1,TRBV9,CASSPRQGFEQYF,TGTGCCAGCAGCCCCCGACAGGGCTTCGAGCAGTACTTC
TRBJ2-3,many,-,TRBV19,CATVRQHSTDTQYF,TGTGCCACCGTGAGACAGCATAGCACAGATACGCAGTATTTT
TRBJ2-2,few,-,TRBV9,CASSARGLGTGELFF,TGTGCCAGCAGCGCACGGGGACTGGGGACCGGGGAGCTGTTTTTT
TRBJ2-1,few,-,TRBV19,CASSATGYNEQFF,TGTGCCAGTAGTGCGACGGGATACAATGAGCAGTTCTTC
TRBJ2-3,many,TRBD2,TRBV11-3,CASGPAGGLTDTQYF,TGTGCCAGCGGCCCAGCGGGAGGGTTGACAGATACGCAGTATTTT
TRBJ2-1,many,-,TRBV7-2,CASSLTRNEQFF,TGTGCCAGCAGCTTGACGCGGAATGAGCAGTTCTTC
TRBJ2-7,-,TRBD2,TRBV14,CTSSQEWGGTYEQYF,TGTACCAGCAGCCAGGAGTGGGGGGGTACCTACGAGCAGTACTTC
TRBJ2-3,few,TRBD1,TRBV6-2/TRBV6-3,CASRTRGRGTDTQYF,TGTGCCAGCAGAACCAGGGGGCGAGGCACAGATACGCAGTATTTT
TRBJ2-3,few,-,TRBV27,CASGFGEEGDTQYF,TGTGCCAGCGGATTCGGAGAAGAGGGAGATACGCAGTATTTT
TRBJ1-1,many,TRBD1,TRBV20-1,CSAAGTGDTEAFF,TGCAGTGCCGCCGGGACAGGGGATACTGAAGCTTTCTTT
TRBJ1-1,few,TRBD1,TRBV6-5,CASSYGAGGYGAFF,TGTGCCAGCAGTTACGGGGCAGGGGGCTACGGAGCTTTCTTT
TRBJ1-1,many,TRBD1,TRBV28,CASSLLGVLDTGDGTEAFF,TGTGCCAGCAGCCTACTTGGTGTTCTGGATACAGGGGACGGCACTGAAGCTTTCTTT
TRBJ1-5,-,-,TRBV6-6,CASRSAWDNQPQHF,TGTGCCAGCAGATCAGCTTGGGATAATCAGCCCCAGCATTTT
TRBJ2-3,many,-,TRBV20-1,CSAHIAQGGGATQYF,TGCAGTGCTCACATAGCACAAGGAGGAGGCGCTACGCAGTATTTT
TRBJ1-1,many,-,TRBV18,CASSEGGGNTEAFF,TGTGCCAGCTCCGAAGGGGGTGGGAACACTGAAGCTTTCTTT
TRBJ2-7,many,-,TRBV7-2,CASSFGVGQPYEQYF,TGTGCCAGCAGCTTTGGAGTAGGACAGCCCTACGAGCAGTACTTC
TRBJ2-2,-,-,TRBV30,CAWKRGNRGELFF,TGTGCCTGGAAAAGGGGTAACCGCGGGGAGCTGTTTTTT
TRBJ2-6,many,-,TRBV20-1,CSARDKGTGANVLTF,TGCAGTGCTAGAGATAAGGGGACTGGGGCCAACGTCCTGACTTTC
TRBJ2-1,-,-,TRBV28,CASSFSFGSYNEQFF,TGTGCCAGCAGTTTCTCGTTTGGATCCTACAATGAGCAGTTCTTC
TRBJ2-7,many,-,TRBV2,CAILADTLEQYF,TGTGCCATCCTGGCGGACACCTTAGAGCAGTACTTC
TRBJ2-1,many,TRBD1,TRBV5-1,CASSPGGWGNEQFF,TGCGCCAGCTCTCCAGGGGGTTGGGGCAATGAGCAGTTCTTC
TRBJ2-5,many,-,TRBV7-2,CASSLGGRETQYF,TGTGCCAGCAGCTTAGGAGGGAGAGAGACCCAGTACTTC
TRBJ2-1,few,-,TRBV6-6,CASSPQGVNEQFF,TGTGCCAGCAGTCCCCAGGGAGTTAATGAGCAGTTCTTC
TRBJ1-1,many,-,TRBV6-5,CASSSPGLAEAFF,TGTGCCAGCAGCTCCCCGGGGCTCGCTGAAGCTTTCTTT
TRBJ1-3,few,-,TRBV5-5,CASSLESSGNTIYF,TGTGCCAGCAGCTTGGAGTCCTCTGGAAACACCATATATTTT
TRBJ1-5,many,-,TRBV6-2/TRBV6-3,CASSYSWGHHETHSNQPQHF,TGTGCCAGCAGTTACTCCTGGGGACACCATGAAACGCATAGCAATCAGCCCCAGCATTTT
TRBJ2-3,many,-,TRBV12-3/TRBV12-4,CASSLAWDTQYF,TGTGCCAGCAGTTTAGCCTGGGATACGCAGTATTTT
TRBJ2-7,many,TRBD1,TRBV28,CASSLLTLQGWPYEQYF,TGTGCCAGCAGCCTACTCACGTTACAGGGGTGGCCCTACGAGCAGTACTTC
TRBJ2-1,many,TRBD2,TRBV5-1,CASSLIAGSNNEQFF,TGCGCCAGCAGCTTAATAGCGGGGTCAAACAATGAGCAGTTCTTC
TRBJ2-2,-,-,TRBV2,CASIRSASTANTGELFF,TGTGCCAGCATTCGATCAGCCTCGACCGCCAACACCGGGGAGCTGTTTTTT
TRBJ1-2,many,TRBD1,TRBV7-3,CASSPGTDLNYGYTF,TGTGCCAGCAGCCCCGGGACAGACCTTAACTATGGCTACACCTTC
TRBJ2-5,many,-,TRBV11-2,CATEGGGETQYF,TGTGCCACCGAAGGGGGAGGGGAGACCCAGTACTTC
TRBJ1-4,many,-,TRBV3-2,CASSQVRQTVTNEKLFF,TGTGCCAGCAGCCAAGTTCGTCAGACAGTAACTAATGAAAAACTGTTTTTT
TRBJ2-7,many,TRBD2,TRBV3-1,CASSRSGGAYEQYF,TGTGCCAGCAGCCGAAGCGGGGGGGCCTACGAGCAGTACTTC
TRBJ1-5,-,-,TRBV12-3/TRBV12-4,CASSSQGKDQPQHF,TGTGCCAGCAGTTCACAGGGAAAGGATCAGCCCCAGCATTTT
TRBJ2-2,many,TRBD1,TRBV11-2,CASSFWTGSSTGELFF,TGTGCCAGCAGCTTTTGGACAGGGTCAAGCACCGGGGAGCTGTTTTTT
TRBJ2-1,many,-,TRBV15,CATSRDGQGTNEQFF,TGTGCCACCAGCAGAGATGGCCAGGGGACCAATGAGCAGTTCTTC
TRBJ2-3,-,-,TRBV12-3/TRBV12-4,CASSRTGTDTQYF,TGTGCCAGCAGCCGGACAGGCACAGATACGCAGTATTTT
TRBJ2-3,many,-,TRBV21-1,CASSSQGRQPPKCTDTQYF,TGTGCCAGCAGCAGCCAAGGGCGACAGCCACCGAAATGCACAGATACGCAGTATTTT
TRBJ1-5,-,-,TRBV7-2,CASSDFNQPQHF,TGTGCCAGCAGCGACTTCAATCAGCCCCAGCATTTT